This T cell receptor (beta chain) was identified during a study of blood T cell repertoires in COVID-19. Study-wide context: Material from acute and convalescent COVID-19 was sourced from the United States, Italy and Spain. Sample material is recorded as cDNA or gDNA derived from T cells, B-cell-depleted T cells, or PBMCs.

This CDR3 is 14 amino acids long. Germline V lookup: CDR1 MNHEY, CDR2 SMNVEV (reference sequence). V gave up 5 bases and J gave up 4 bases, with 14 bases separating them. In the original processing: Counts of nucleated cells, estimated from reference gene primer amplification, were obtained. Data came from immunoSEQ multiplex PCR; TCRdb stores just in-frame clones and leaves some out. V, J and clone size derive from that table, while D and trimming were established from the DNA sequence. The sample consists of approximately 160,000 clones, roughly 86% of them appearing once. The source is a man aged 40-55 years who had recovered from COVID-19. The specimen was peripheral blood. The chain combines TRBV27 with TRBJ1-1; no reliable D call. CDR3 in amino acids: CASSPGYRGTEAFF. The CDR3 coding sequence is TGTGCCAGCAGTCCGGGGTACAGAGGCACTGAAGCTTTCTTT.